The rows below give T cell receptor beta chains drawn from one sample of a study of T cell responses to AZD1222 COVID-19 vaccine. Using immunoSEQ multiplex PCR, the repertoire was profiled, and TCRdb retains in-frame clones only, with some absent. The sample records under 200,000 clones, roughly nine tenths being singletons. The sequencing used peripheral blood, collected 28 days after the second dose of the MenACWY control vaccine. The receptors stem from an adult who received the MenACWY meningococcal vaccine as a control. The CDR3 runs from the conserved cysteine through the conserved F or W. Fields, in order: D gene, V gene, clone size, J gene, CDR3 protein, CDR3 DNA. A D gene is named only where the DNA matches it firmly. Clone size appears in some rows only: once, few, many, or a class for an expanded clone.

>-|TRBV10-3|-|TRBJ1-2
CAISESGGRRDYGYTF
TGTGCCATCAGTGAGTCGGGGGGGCGCAGAGACTATGGCTACACCTTC
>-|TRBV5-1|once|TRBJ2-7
CASSLRLGAYEQYF
TGCGCCAGCAGCTTGAGGCTAGGGGCCTACGAGCAGTACTTC
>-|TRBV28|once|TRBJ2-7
CASNKAGINEQYF
TGTGCCAGCAATAAGGCAGGGATCAACGAGCAGTACTTC
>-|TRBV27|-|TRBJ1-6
CASRRLGGVIRDSPLHF
TGTGCCAGCAGACGCCTCGGAGGGGTAATAAGGGATTCACCCCTCCACTTT
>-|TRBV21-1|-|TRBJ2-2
CASWTDPRRELFF
TGTGCCAGCTGGACGGACCCCCGGAGGGAGCTGTTTTTT
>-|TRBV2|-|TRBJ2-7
CASSLGGYEQYF
TGTGCCAGCAGTTTAGGGGGCTACGAGCAGTACTTC
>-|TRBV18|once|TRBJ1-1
CASSPLARGNTEAFF
TGTGCCAGCTCACCACTGGCCAGGGGGAACACTGAAGCTTTCTTT
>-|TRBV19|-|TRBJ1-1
CASSIQAGSVNTEAFF
TGTGCCAGTAGTATCCAGGCAGGGTCGGTTAACACTGAAGCTTTCTTT
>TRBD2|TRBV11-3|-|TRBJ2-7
CASSLGRWGGRGPNEQYF
TGTGCCAGCAGCTTAGGTCGGTGGGGCGGGAGAGGCCCGAACGAGCAGTACTTC
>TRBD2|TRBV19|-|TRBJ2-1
CASQRRTSAYNEQFF
TGTGCCAGTCAACGGAGGACTAGCGCCTACAATGAGCAGTTCTTC
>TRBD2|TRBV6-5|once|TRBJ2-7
CASSPPGGRVYEQYF
TGTGCCAGCTCTCCTCCGGGGGGACGGGTCTACGAGCAGTACTTC
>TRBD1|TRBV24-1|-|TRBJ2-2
CATSDLQGPGELFF
TGTGCCACCAGTGATCTACAGGGGCCCGGGGAGCTGTTTTTT
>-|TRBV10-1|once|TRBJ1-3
CASPGAGAGNTIYF
TGCGCCAGCCCAGGGGCGGGGGCCGGAAACACCATATATTTT
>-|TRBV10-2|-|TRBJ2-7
CASSESRLGGAEQYF
TGCGCCAGCAGTGAGTCTCGACTAGGAGGGGCCGAGCAGTACTTC
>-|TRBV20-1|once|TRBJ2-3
CSAPRTDTQYF
TGCAGTGCTCCGCGAACAGATACGCAGTATTTT
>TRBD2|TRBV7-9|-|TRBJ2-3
CASSLAAGGDTDTQYF
TGTGCCAGCAGCTTAGCGGCGGGGGGCGACACAGATACGCAGTATTTT
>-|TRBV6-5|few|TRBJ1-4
CASSSGLREKLFF
TGTGCCAGCAGTTCCGGCCTCCGCGAAAAACTGTTTTTT
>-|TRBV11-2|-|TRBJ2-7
CASSLGTSRYEQYF
TGTGCCAGCAGCTTGGGGACATCCCGCTACGAGCAGTACTTC
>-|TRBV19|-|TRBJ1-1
CASSIEGVNTEAFF
TGTGCCAGTAGTATAGAAGGAGTGAACACTGAAGCTTTCTTT
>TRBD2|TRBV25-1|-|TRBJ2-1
CASSEGGLAGGLNEQFF
TGTGCCAGCAGTGAAGGTGGTCTAGCGGGAGGTCTCAATGAGCAGTTCTTC
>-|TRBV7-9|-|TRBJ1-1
CASSLDVGSQEAFF
TGTGCCAGCAGCTTAGACGTGGGATCGCAAGAAGCTTTCTTT
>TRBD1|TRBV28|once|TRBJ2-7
CASSPQEGQGSEQYF
TGTGCCAGCAGTCCCCAGGAGGGACAGGGATCCGAGCAGTACTTC
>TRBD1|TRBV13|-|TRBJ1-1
CASSSNRGHTEAFF
TGTGCCAGCAGCTCAAACAGGGGGCACACTGAAGCTTTCTTT
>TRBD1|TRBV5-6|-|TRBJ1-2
CASSLEGASVGYTF
TGTGCCAGCAGCTTAGAGGGGGCATCGGTTGGCTACACCTTC
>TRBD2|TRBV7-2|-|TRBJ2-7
CASRSGSAYEQYF
TGTGCCAGCAGGAGCGGGAGCGCCTACGAGCAGTACTTC
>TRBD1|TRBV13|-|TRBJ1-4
CASSTRDRHNEKLFF
TGTGCCAGCAGCACTCGGGACAGGCATAATGAAAAACTGTTTTTT
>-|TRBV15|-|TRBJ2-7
CATSRGNYGMYEQYF
TGTGCCACCAGCAGAGGCAATTACGGGATGTACGAGCAGTACTTC
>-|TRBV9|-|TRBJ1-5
CASSVGQENQPQHF
TGTGCCAGCAGCGTAGGGCAGGAAAATCAGCCCCAGCATTTT
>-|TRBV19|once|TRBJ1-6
CASSMSPVGSPLHF
TGTGCCAGTAGTATGTCCCCAGTCGGCTCACCCCTCCACTTT
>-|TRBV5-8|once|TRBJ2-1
CASSFKAGVLTYNEQFF
TGTGCCAGCAGCTTCAAGGCTGGGGTTCTAACCTACAATGAGCAGTTCTTC
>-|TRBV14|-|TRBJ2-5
CASSRGLKETQYF
TGTGCCAGCAGCCGGGGGCTTAAAGAGACCCAGTACTTC
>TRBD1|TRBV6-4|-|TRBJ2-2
CASREGTGWTGELFF
TGTGCCAGCAGAGAAGGGACAGGCTGGACCGGGGAGCTGTTTTTT
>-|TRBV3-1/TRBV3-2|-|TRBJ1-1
CASSQIPQGEAFF
TGTGCCAGCAGCCAGATCCCCCAGGGTGAAGCTTTCTTT
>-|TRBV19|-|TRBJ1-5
CASSIARINQPQHF
TGTGCCAGTAGTATCGCACGGATTAATCAGCCCCAGCATTTT
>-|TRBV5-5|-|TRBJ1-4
CASSGRSGNEKLFF
TGTGCCAGCAGCGGACGATCCGGGAATGAAAAACTGTTTTTT
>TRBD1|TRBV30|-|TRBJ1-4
CAWSGRQGTGEKLFF
TGTGCCTGGAGTGGAAGACAGGGGACGGGTGAAAAACTGTTTTTT
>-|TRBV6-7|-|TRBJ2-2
CASSYLRLRSPGARSSATGELFF
TGTGCCAGCAGTTACCTGAGGTTGCGATCTCCGGGCGCCCGTTCTAGCGCTACCGGGGAGCTGTTTTTT
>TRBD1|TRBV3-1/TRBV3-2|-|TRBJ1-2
CASSPNGQEFYGYTF
TGTGCCAGCAGCCCGAACGGACAGGAGTTCTATGGCTACACCTTC
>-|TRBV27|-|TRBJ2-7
CASSLLYTSYEQYF
TGTGCCAGCAGTTTATTGTACACCTCCTACGAGCAGTACTTC
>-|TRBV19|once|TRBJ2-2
CASSIRAPGELFF
TGTGCCAGTAGTATACGCGCTCCCGGGGAGCTGTTTTTT
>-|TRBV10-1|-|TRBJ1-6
CASSESGGYRPPLHF
TGCGCCAGCAGTGAGTCAGGAGGGTATCGCCCACCCCTCCACTTT
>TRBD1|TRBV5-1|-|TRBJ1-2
CASSLQGGTNYGYTF
TGCGCCAGCAGCCTTCAGGGGGGGACTAACTATGGCTACACCTTC
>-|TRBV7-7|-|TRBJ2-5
CASSLALAETQYF
TGTGCTAGCAGCTTAGCTCTGGCAGAGACCCAGTACTTC
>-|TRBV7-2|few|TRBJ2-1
CASGPRGYNEQFF
TGTGCCAGCGGACCCCGGGGGTATAATGAGCAGTTCTTC
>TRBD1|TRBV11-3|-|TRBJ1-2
CASSPRQGASYGYTF
TGTGCCAGCAGCCCTCGACAGGGAGCGAGCTATGGCTACACCTTC
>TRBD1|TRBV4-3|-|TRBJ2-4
CASSQGMGQSKTSQYF
TGCGCCAGCAGCCAAGGGATGGGACAGTCTAAAACAAGTCAGTACTTC
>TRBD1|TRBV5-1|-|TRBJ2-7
CASSRSGTGASYEQYF
TGCGCCAGCAGCCGGTCCGGGACAGGGGCGTCCTACGAGCAGTACTTC
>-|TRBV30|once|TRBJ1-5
CAWSPGGGSNQPQHF
TGTGCCTGGAGTCCGGGAGGGGGGAGCAATCAGCCCCAGCATTTT
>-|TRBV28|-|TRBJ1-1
CASRYLNTEAFF
TGTGCCAGCAGATACTTGAACACTGAAGCTTTCTTT
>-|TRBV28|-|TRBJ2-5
CASSFVGWETQYF
TGTGCCAGCAGTTTCGTGGGATGGGAGACCCAGTACTTC
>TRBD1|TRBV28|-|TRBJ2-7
CASSPGTGNHEQYF
TGTGCCAGCAGCCCTGGGACAGGGAACCACGAGCAGTACTTC